This paragraph covers one TCR beta chain sequence. The antigen is not known. The ends lost 6 bases at V and 3 bases at J; junction bases unmatched: 4. The CDR3 consists of 14 residues. Germline values: CDR1 LGHNA, CDR2 YNFKEQ. Each patient came to thyroid surgery without any prior treatment (of any kind). In the original workflow: A classifier of distant metastasis in papillary thyroid cancer was built from CDR3 differences (across clinicopathological groups). TCRdb re-called clones from the PCR reads using MiXCR. TCRdb, not the original authors, processed these V and J calls. Among about 20,000 clones listed, 37% were seen once. This sample stems from a study of metastatic and nonmetastatic thyroid tumors. At the level of the study: Patients with malignant and benign thyroid disease provided blood and tumor or nodule tissue, whose repertoires were compared.

Points from the study as a whole: According to reports, the diversity of TCR beta was significantly higher in malignant thyroid tumors than in benign nodules, and this held in both blood and tumor samples.

Sequencing used tumor tissue. This sequence originates from a female donor with papillary thyroid cancer or a benign thyroid nodule (not recorded which). Some clones in this sample may be carry-over from other donors' samples. V and J are TRBV4-2 and TRBJ2-7; 11 bases are shared with TRBD2. The CDR3 spells CASRLTSGNYEQYF. CDR3 nucleotides: TGTGCCAGCAGGCTGACTAGCGGGAACTACGAGCAGTACTTC.